This T cell receptor (beta chain) is from a study of blood T cell repertoires in COVID-19. Using immunoSEQ multiplex PCR, the repertoire was profiled, and TCRdb retains in-frame clones only, with some absent. The sample lists about 68,000 clones, approximately 90% occurring once. The CDR3 is made up of 14 amino acids. The V gene's germline CDR1 is MDHEN and CDR2 SYDVKM. The V gene lost 5 bases and the J gene lost 8 bases, with 15 bases spanning the gap. Sequenced: peripheral blood. This TCR was sampled from a man younger than 40 with acute or convalescent COVID-19. The chain carries TRBV28 and TRBJ1-4, with a tentative D call TRBD1 (5 bases). CDR3 sequence: CASSNGGDEEKLFF. CDR3 DNA sequence: TGTGCCAGCAGTAATGGAGGGGACGAAGAAAAACTGTTTTTT.